The T cell receptor (beta chain) under discussion was sequenced for a study of blood T cell repertoires in COVID-19. The wider study: Samples of COVID-19 (acute and convalescent) were obtained from the United States, Italy and Spain. PBMCs, B-cell-depleted T cells, or T cells were the source of the cDNA or gDNA that made up the material.

This CDR3 has 15 amino acids. Germline CDR1 SGHRS, CDR2 YFSETQ. Trimming left V 5 bases short and J 0 bases short, with 11 bases between. Authors' data handling: Amplification with reference gene primers provided the estimates of nucleated cell counts. Here immunoSEQ multiplex PCR was the method, and the copy in TCRdb shows in-frame clones only, minus some. The DNA was the basis for D and trimming; V, J and clone size are from that table. Of some 120,000 clones detected, 82% appear once; the ten largest clones hold less than 8%. The specimen sequenced was peripheral blood. This TCR was sampled from a man aged 65 to 85 with acute or convalescent COVID-19. This chain joins TRBV5-1 and TRBJ2-2; possible D gene TRBD2, 6 bases. Here the CDR3 reads CASREGLTNTGELFF. The CDR3 DNA is TGCGCCAGCAGGGAAGGACTAACGAACACCGGGGAGCTGTTTTTT.